These 21 T cell receptor beta chains originate from one sample sequenced in a study of T-cell reconstitution after alpha-beta-depleted transplantation in children. The authors prepared the TCRbeta library with unique molecular identifiers. MiXCR was run by TCRdb on the PCR reads, yielding one entry per CDR3 protein. Of about 610,000 distinct CDR3 sequences detected, under 12% appear once; the ten largest clones hold around 4%. This specimen consisted of PBMCs from the stem cell graft donor, obtained from the stem cell graft. All receptors come from a human donor who donated a stem cell graft to a child with acute myeloid leukemia.

The sample holds a few counts of this clonotype. The chain carries TRBV27 and TRBJ2-5; no reliable D call. Germline V gene sequence: CDR1 MNHEY, CDR2 SMNVEV (reference sequence). Trimming pared 0 bases from V and 5 bases from J, leaving 13 bases between. The length of the CDR3 is 15 residues. CDR3 bases: TGTGCCAGCAGTTTATCCCCGACCAACCCCGAGACCCAGTACTTC. It specifies CASSLSPTNPETQYF.

The V and J genes are TRBV28 and TRBJ2-5, with TRBD1 matching 12 bases. The CDR3 covers 14 residues. V lost 5 bases to trimming and J lost 3 bases; unmatched junction nucleotides: 1. Germline V gives CDR1 MDHEN, CDR2 SYDVKM. The CDR3 nucleotides are TGTGCCAGCAGTGGGACAGGGGGCGAAGAGACCCAGTACTTC. As protein: CASSGTGGEETQYF.

This clonotype was seen a few times. V and J are TRBV10-3 and TRBJ1-3; D remains ambiguous. This CDR3 region has 13 residues. V gave up 8 bases and J gave up 4 bases, with 12 bases separating them. Germline V gene data show CDR1 as ENHRY and CDR2 as SYGVKD. The CDR3 coding sequence is TGTGCCATCGGAAGGGTGTCGGGAAACACCATATATTTT. Its translation: CAIGRVSGNTIYF.

The chain is built from TRBV5-1 and TRBJ2-3, with D tentatively TRBD2 (6 bases). This CDR3 region has 15 residues. Germline lookup yields CDR1 SGHRS and CDR2 YFSETQ. V dropped 5 bases and J dropped 0 bases, with 13 bases sitting between them. CDR3 coding DNA: TGCGCCAGCAGGACGGACGGACTAAGCACAGATACGCAGTATTTT. It translates to CASRTDGLSTDTQYF. The full variable domain, rest sourced from reference TRBV5-1 and TRBJ2-3, is KAGVTQTPRYLIKTRGQQVTLSCSPISGHRSVSWYQQTPGQGLQFLFEYFSETQRNKGNFPGRFSGRQFSNSRSEMNVSTLELGDSALYLCASRTDGLSTDTQYFGPGTRLTVL.

The chain uses TRBV9 and TRBJ1-1; 8 bases agree with TRBD1. The V segment lost 0 bases and the J segment 0 bases; nucleotides outside the gene matches: 7. The CDR3 totals 17 residues. Germline V gene sequence: CDR1 SGDLS, CDR2 YYNGEE. CDR3 region: CASSVGQGARLNTEAFF. The CDR3 nucleotides read TGTGCCAGCAGCGTAGGGCAGGGGGCCCGCCTGAACACTGAAGCTTTCTTT.

This clonotype was seen repeatedly, ten times or more. The chain employs TRBV12-3 or TRBV12-4 and TRBJ2-4, with D maybe TRBD1 (6 bases). The V end was cut by 7 bases, the J end by 3 bases, with 19 bases between. This CDR3 is built from 16 residues. CDR3 sequence (DNA): TGTGCCAGCATTGGGGCCACAGGGATTAACAAAAACATTCAGTACTTC. Amino acids: CASIGATGINKNIQYF.

At least ten counts were recorded for this clonotype. V usage is TRBV29-1 and J usage is TRBJ2-1; 12 bases are a match to TRBD2. V shed 2 bases and J 8 bases; nucleotides not matched to a gene: 7. The CDR3 contains 15 residues. Germline V gives CDR1 SQVTM, CDR2 ANQGSEA. CDR3 DNA sequence: TGCAGCGTTGAACTAGCGGGAGGGCGAGGCGATGAGCAGTTCTTC. This encodes CSVELAGGRGDEQFF.

This clonotype occurred a few times. The chain is built from TRBV18 and TRBJ1-1, with D perhaps matching TRBD1 (5 bases). The CDR3 has 16 residues. V dropped 0 bases and J dropped 4 bases, with 15 bases sitting between them. Per the germline V gene, CDR1 is KGHSH and CDR2 is LQKENI. The CDR3 DNA is TGTGCCAGCTCACCACCTGGTGTCGGGGGAGGCACTGAAGCTTTCTTT. Protein: CASSPPGVGGGTEAFF.

V usage is TRBV20-1 and J usage is TRBJ2-1; the D is unclear. The CDR3 runs to 14 residues. The V gene lost 2 bases and the J gene lost 0 bases, with 8 bases spanning the gap. In germline, CDR1 is DFQATT, CDR2 SNEGSKA (reference sequence). The chain's CDR3 is CSARSQSSYNEQFF. For the CDR3, the DNA is TGCAGTGCTAGAAGTCAGAGCTCCTACAATGAGCAGTTCTTC.

The J gene is TRBJ1-5, the V gene TRBV29-1; 7 positions agree with TRBD1. The ends lost 4 bases at V and 4 bases at J; junction bases unmatched: 7. The germline V gene encodes CDR1 SQVTM and CDR2 ANQGSEA. CDR3 size: 14 residues. CDR3 sequence reads: CSVVGDSLNQPQHF. Here the CDR3 DNA reads TGCAGCGTTGTTGGGGACAGCCTAAATCAGCCCCAGCATTTT.

This clonotype was seen once. V usage is TRBV7-2 and J usage is TRBJ2-5, with 16 bases fitting TRBD2. This CDR3 contains 17 residues. V dropped 8 bases and J dropped 5; count of bases not matched to a gene: 11. Germline-derived CDR1 and CDR2 are SGHTA and FQGNSA. CDR3 protein: CASSSGLAGGTSETQYF. CDR3 in DNA: TGTGCCAGCTCGTCGGGACTAGCGGGGGGGACGTCGGAGACCCAGTACTTC.

V and J are TRBV10-3 and TRBJ2-3; D perhaps matches TRBD2 (6 bases). The CDR3 length is 15 residues. The germline gives CDR1 ENHRY, CDR2 SYGVKD. V dropped 3 bases and J dropped 2 bases, with 12 bases sitting between them. CDR3 DNA sequence: TGTGCCATCAGTGATAAGGAGGGGTACACAGATACGCAGTATTTT. This translates into CAISDKEGYTDTQYF.

This chain connects TRBV12-3 or TRBV12-4 to TRBJ2-7; the match to TRBD1 covers 9 bases. The CDR3 runs to 14 residues. The ends lost 5 bases at V and 5 bases at J; junction bases unmatched: 7. The DNA for the CDR3 is TGTGCCAGCAGTCAATGGACAGGGGTAAACGAGCAGTACTTC. It codes for CASSQWTGVNEQYF.

Many counts were recorded for this clonotype. The chain couples TRBV5-4 to TRBJ2-7; TRBD2 aligns across 8 bases. V dropped 6 bases and J dropped 2; count of bases not matched to a gene: 10. Germline V gives CDR1 SGHNT, CDR2 YYREEE (reference sequence). This CDR3 spans 15 amino acids. The CDR3 region is CASTSKRETAYEQYF. The CDR3 nucleotides are TGTGCCAGCACCTCCAAGCGGGAGACCGCCTACGAGCAGTACTTC.

This clonotype was counted at least ten times. The chain combines TRBV4-1 with TRBJ2-1; D unresolved. The ends were cut back, 0 bases at V and 2 bases at J, with 8 bases in the middle. From germline, CDR1 is MGHRA and CDR2 YSYEKL. The CDR3 has 15 amino acids. The CDR3 region has the DNA TGCGCCAGCAGCCAAGACCCGACGGCCTACAATGAGCAGTTCTTC. This encodes CASSQDPTAYNEQFF.

This clonotype occurred a few times. The chain uses TRBV5-1 and TRBJ2-1; 9 nucleotides agree with TRBD2. The CDR3 spans 15 residues. V lost 3 bases, J lost 5 bases, and 6 bases stayed unmatched. CDR1 and CDR2 from the germline V gene are SGHRS and YFSETQ. The CDR3 DNA is TGCGCCAGCAGCTCTAGCGGGACTGGTCACAATGAGCAGTTCTTC. Translated, it gives CASSSSGTGHNEQFF.

This rearrangement joins TRBV6-1 to TRBJ1-2, with 7 bases lining up with TRBD1. Germline V gene sequence: CDR1 MNHNS, CDR2 SASEGT. The CDR3 spans 16 residues. Germline trimming cut 4 bases from V and 0 bases from J; bases unmatched to any gene: 8. CDR3 region: CASSGLPGQTNYGYTF. The CDR3 DNA sequence: TGTGCCAGCAGTGGTCTCCCGGGACAGACTAACTATGGCTACACCTTC.

This clonotype was recorded at least ten times. This chain joins TRBV20-1 and TRBJ2-1, with a tentative D call TRBD2 (5 bases). Trimming left V 0 bases short and J 10 bases short, with 25 bases between. Germline-derived CDR1 and CDR2 are DFQATT and SNEGSKA (reference sequence). The length of the CDR3 is 17 residues. The CDR3 DNA sequence: TGCAGTGCTAGAGAGCGGTCTGGCGGGTCGGTAGGTAGCGAGCAGTTCTTC. It encodes CSARERSGGSVGSEQFF.

This chain joins TRBV20-1 and TRBJ2-5; weak D call: TRBD1 (6 bases). Germline V lookup: CDR1 DFQATT, CDR2 SNEGSKA (reference sequence). Trimming stripped 5 bases from V and 1 base from J, with 11 bases between. The CDR3 sequence is 13 residues long. The CDR3 here is CSAPIGGQETQYF. CDR3 nucleotides: TGCAGTGCTCCAATAGGGGGCCAAGAGACCCAGTACTTC.

This clonotype showed up just a few times. This chain links TRBV24-1 with TRBJ2-1; 10 bases agree with TRBD2. The CDR3 loop spans 14 amino acids. The ends lost 4 bases at V and 7 bases at J; junction bases unmatched: 3. The germline CDR1 and CDR2 sequences are KGHDR and SFDVKD. DNA of the CDR3: TGTGCCACCAGTGAGCCGGGACTAGCGAATGAGCAGTTCTTC. This gives the protein CATSEPGLANEQFF.

The rearrangement links TRBV5-1 to TRBJ2-1; 8 nucleotides line up with TRBD2. CDR1 is SGHRS and CDR2 is YFSETQ in the germline V gene. The ends lost 2 bases at V and 5 bases at J; junction bases unmatched: 9. The CDR3 is 16 residues long. The CDR3 here is CASSFVSGLGDNEQFF. The CDR3, as DNA: TGCGCCAGCAGCTTTGTATCGGGACTAGGCGACAATGAGCAGTTCTTC.